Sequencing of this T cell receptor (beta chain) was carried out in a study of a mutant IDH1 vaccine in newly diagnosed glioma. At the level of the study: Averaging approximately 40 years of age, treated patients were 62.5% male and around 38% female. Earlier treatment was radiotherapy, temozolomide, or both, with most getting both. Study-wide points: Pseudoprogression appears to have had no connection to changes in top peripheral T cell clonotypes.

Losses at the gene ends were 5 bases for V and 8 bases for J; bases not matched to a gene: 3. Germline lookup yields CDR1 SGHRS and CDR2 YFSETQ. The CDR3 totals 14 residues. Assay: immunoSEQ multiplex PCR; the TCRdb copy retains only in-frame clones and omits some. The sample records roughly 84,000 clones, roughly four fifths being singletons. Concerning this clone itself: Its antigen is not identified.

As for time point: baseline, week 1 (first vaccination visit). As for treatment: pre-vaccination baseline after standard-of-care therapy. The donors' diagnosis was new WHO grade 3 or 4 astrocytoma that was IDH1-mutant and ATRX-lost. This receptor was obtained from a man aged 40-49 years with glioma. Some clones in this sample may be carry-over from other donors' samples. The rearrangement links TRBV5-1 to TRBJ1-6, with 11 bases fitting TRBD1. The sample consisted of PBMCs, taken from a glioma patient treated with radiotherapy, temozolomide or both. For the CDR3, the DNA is TGCGCCAGCAGAGGGACAGGGGGGTATTCACCCCTCCACTTT. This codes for CASRGTGGYSPLHF.